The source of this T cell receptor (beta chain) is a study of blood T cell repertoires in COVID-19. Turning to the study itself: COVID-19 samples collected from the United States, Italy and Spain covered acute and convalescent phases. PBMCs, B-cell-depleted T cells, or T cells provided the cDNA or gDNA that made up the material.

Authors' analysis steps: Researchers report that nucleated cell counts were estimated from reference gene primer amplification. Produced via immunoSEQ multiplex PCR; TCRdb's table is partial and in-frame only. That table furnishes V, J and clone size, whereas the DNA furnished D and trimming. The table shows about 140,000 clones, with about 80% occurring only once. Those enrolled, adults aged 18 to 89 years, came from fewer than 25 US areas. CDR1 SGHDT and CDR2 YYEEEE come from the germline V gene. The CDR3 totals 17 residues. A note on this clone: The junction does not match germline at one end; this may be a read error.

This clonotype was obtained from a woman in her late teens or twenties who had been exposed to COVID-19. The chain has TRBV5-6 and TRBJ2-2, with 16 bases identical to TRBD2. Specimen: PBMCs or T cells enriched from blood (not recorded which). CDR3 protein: CASSLSGLAGGHRGAAF. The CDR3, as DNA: TGTGCCAGCAGCTTGTCGGGACTAGCGGGAGGGCACCGGGGAGCTGCTTTT.